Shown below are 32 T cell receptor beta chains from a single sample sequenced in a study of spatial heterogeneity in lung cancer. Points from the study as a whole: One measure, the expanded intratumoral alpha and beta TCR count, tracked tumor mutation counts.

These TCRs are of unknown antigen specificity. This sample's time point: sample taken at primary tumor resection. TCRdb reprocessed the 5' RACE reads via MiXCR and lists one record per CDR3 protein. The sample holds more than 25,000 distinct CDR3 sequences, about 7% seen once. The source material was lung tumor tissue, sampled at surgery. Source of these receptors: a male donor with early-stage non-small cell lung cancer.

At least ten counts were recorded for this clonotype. The CDR3 DNA is TGTGCCAGCAGCTTAGCCAGGGCCATCGGTCAGCCCCAGCATTTT. This gives the protein CASSLARAIGQPQHF. The V and J genes are TRBV7-8 and TRBJ1-5, with D possibly matching TRBD1 (5 bases). The CDR3 consists of 15 residues. Trimming removed 0 bases at V and 6 bases at J, with 12 bases between. CDR1 and CDR2 (germline): SGHVS, FQNEAQ.

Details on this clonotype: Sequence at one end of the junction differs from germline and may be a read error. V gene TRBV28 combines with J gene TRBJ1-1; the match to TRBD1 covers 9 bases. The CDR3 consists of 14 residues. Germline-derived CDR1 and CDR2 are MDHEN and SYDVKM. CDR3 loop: CVSSQGTGMTEAFF. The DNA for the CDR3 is TGTGTCAGCAGTCAGGGGACAGGGATGACTGAAGCTTTCTTT.

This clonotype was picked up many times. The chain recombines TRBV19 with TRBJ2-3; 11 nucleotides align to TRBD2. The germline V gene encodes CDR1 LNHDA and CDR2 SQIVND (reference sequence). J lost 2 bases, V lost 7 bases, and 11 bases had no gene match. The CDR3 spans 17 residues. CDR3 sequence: CASTTSGLADYTDTQYF. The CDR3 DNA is TGTGCCAGTACTACCTCGGGACTAGCGGACTACACAGATACGCAGTATTTT.

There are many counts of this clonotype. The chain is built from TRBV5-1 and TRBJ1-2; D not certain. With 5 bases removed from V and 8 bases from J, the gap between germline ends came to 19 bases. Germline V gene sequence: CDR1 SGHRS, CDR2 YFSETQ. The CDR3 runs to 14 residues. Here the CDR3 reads CASSSDGLLGGYTF. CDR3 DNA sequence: TGCGCCAGCAGTTCAGACGGCCTTCTTGGCGGCTACACCTTC.

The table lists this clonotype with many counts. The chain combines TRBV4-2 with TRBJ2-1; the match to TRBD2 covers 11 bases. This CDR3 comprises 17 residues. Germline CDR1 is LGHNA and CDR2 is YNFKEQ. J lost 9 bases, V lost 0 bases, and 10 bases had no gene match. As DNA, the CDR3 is TGTGCCAGCAGCCAAGAAGGGCTAGCGGGGGGCCAAAGTGAGCAGTTCTTC. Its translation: CASSQEGLAGGQSEQFF.

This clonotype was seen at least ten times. This chain's CDR3 is CASSYKGRVTDTQYF. DNA for the CDR3: TGTGCCAGCAGTTACAAGGGCCGGGTCACAGATACGCAGTATTTT. The chain recombines TRBV6-5 with TRBJ2-3; D uncertain. Trimming cost V 2 bases and J 2 bases, with 11 bases left between them. CDR1 and CDR2 (germline): MNHEY, SVGAGI. The CDR3 consists of 15 residues.

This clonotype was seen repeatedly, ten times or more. The CDR3 spells CASSYGGGTEAFF. CDR3 bases: TGTGCCAGCAGTTACGGGGGGGGGACTGAAGCTTTCTTT. The V and J genes are TRBV6-6 and TRBJ1-1; weak D call: TRBD1 (5 bases). The CDR3 contains 13 residues. The V end lost 2 bases, the J end lost 5 bases, and 9 bases lay between the germline ends. Germline CDR1 MNHNY, CDR2 SVGAGI (reference sequence).

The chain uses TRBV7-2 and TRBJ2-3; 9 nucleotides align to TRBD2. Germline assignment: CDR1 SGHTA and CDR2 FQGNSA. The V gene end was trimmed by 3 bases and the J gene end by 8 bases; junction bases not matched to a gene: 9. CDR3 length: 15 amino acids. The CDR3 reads CASSFLLRGGVTQYF. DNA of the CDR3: TGTGCCAGCAGCTTTCTCCTGCGGGGGGGTGTTACGCAGTATTTT.

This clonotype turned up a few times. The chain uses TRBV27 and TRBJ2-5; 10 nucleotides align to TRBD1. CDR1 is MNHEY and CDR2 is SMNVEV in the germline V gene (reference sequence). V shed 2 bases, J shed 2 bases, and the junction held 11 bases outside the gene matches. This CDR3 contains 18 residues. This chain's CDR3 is CASSLEGGAGQGQETQYF. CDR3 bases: TGTGCCAGCAGTTTAGAAGGGGGAGCGGGACAGGGGCAAGAGACCCAGTACTTC.

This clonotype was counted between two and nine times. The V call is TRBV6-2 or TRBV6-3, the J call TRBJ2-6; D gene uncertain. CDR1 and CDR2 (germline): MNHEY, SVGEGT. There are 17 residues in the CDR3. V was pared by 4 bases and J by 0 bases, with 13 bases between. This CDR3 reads CASSSPGRASGANVLTF. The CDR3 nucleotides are TGTGCCAGCAGTTCGCCTGGACGGGCCTCTGGGGCCAACGTCCTGACTTTC.

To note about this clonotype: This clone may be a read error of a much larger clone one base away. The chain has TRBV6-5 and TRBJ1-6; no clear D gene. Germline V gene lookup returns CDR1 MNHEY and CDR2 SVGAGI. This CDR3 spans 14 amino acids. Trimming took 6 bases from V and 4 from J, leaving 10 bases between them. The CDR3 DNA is TGTGCCAGCAGCCGCGGCGGATATAATTCACCCCTCCACTTT. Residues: CASSRGGYNSPLHF.

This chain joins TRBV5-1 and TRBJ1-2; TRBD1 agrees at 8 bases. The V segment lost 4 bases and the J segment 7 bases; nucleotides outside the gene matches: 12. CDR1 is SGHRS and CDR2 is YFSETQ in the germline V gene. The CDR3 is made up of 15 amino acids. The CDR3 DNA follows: TGCGCCAGCAGCACCACAGGGGGTGCGATCGTTGGCTACACCTTC. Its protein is CASSTTGGAIVGYTF.

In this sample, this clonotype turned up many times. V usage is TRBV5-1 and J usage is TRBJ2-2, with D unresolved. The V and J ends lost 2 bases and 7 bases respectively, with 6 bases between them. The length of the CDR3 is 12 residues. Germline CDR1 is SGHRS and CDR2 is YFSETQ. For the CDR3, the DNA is TGCGCCAGCAGCTTTCCTGACGGGGAGCTGTTTTTT. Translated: CASSFPDGELFF.

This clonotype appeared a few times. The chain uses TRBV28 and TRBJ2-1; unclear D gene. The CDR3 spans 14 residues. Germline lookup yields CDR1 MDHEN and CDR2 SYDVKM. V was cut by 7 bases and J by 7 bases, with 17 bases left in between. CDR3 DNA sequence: TGTGCCAGCATGGGGTGGGGTGATTGGAATGAGCAGTTCTTC. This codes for CASMGWGDWNEQFF.

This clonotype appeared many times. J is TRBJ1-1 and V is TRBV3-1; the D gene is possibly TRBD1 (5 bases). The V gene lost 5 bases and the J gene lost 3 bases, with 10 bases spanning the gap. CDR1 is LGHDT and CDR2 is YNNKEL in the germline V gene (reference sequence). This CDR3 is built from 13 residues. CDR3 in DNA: TGTGCCAGCAGCAAGACAGAGCACACTGAAGCTTTCTTT. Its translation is CASSKTEHTEAFF.

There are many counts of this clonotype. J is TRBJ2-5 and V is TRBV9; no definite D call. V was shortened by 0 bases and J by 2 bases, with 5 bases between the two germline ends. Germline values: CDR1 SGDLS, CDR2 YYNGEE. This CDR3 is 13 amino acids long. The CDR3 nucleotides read TGTGCCAGCAGCGTAGACGTACAAGAGACCCAGTACTTC. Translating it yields CASSVDVQETQYF.

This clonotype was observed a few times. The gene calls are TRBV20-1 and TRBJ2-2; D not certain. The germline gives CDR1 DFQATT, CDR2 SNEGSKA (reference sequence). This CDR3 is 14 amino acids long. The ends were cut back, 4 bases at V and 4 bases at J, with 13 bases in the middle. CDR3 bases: TGCAGTGCTATCCGTCCCTCGGGCACCGGGGAGCTGTTTTTT. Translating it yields CSAIRPSGTGELFF.

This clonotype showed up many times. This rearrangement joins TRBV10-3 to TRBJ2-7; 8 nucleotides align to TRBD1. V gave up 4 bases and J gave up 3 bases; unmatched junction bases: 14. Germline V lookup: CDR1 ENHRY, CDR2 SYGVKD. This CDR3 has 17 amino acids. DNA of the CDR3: TGTGCCATCAGTGTTTACGGGACAGGTGAAATACACTACGAGCAGTACTTC. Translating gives CAISVYGTGEIHYEQYF.

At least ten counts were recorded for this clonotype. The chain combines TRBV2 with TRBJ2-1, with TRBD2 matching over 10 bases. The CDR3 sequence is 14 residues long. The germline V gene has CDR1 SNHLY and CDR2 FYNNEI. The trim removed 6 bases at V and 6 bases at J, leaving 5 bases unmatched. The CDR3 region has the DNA TGTGCCAGCAGCGCGCTAGCGGGGGCCAATGAGCAGTTCTTC. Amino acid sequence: CASSALAGANEQFF.

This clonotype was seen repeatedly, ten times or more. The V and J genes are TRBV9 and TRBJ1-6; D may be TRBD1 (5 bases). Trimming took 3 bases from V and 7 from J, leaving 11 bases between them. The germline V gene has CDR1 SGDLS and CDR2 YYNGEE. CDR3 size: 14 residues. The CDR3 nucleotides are TGTGCCAGCAGCGGGGGGTCAAGGAATTCACCCCTCCACTTT. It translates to CASSGGSRNSPLHF.

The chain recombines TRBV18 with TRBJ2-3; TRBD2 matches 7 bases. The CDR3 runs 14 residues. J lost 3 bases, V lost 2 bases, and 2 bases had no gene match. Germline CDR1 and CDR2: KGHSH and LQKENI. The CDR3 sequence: CASSPSSGTDTQYF. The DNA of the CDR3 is TGTGCCAGCTCACCATCTAGCGGAACAGATACGCAGTATTTT.

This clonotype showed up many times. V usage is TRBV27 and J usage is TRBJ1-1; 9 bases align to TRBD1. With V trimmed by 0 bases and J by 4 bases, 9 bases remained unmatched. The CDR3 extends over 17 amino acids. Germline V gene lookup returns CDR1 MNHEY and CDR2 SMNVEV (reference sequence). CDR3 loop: CASSLSGGTGGITEAFF. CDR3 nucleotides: TGTGCCAGCAGTTTATCGGGGGGAACAGGGGGCATCACTGAAGCTTTCTTT.

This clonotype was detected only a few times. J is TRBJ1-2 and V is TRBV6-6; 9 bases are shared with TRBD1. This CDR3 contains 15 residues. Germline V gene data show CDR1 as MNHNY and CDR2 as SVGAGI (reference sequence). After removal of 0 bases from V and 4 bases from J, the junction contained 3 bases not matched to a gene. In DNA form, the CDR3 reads TGTGCCAGCAGTTACTCGGAACAGGGGGCCTATGGCTACACCTTC. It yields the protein CASSYSEQGAYGYTF.

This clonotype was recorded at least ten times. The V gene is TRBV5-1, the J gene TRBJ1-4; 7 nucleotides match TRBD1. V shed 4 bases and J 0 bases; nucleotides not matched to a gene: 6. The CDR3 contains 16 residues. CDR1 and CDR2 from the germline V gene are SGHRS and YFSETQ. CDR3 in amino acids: CASSVGTEATNEKLFF. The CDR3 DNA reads TGCGCCAGCAGCGTCGGGACAGAAGCAACTAATGAAAAACTGTTTTTT.

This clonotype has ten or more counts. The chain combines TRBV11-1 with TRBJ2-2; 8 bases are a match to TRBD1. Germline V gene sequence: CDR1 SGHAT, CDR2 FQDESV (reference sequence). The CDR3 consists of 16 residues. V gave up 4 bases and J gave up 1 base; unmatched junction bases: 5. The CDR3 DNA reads TGTGCCAGCAGCTATACGACAGGGGAGAACACCGGGGAGCTGTTTTTT. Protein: CASSYTTGENTGELFF.

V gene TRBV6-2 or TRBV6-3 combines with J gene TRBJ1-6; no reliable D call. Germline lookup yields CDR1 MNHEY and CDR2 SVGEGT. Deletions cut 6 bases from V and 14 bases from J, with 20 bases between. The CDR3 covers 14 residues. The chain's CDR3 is CASRQDGFNSALHF. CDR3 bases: TGTGCCAGCAGGCAGGACGGGTTTAATTCGGCCCTCCACTTT.

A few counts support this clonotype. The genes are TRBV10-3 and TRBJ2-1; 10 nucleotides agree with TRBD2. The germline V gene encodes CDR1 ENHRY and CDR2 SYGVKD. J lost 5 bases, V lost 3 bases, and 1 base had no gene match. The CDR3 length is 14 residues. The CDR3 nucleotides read TGTGCCATCAGTGACAGCGGGGGGGACAATGAGCAGTTCTTC. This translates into CAISDSGGDNEQFF.

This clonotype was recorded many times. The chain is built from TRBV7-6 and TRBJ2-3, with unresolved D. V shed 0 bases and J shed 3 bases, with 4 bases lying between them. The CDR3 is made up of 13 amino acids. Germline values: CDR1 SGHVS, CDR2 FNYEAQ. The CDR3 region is CASSLAVTDTQYF. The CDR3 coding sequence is TGTGCCAGCAGCTTAGCGGTGACAGATACGCAGTATTTT.

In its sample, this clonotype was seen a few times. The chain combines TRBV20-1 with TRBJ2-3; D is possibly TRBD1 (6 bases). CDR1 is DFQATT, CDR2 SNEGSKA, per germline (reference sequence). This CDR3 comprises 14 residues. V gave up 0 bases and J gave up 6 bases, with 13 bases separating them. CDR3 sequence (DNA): TGCAGTGCTAGAGATATGGGGGCGCGGGATACGCAGTATTTT. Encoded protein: CSARDMGARDTQYF.

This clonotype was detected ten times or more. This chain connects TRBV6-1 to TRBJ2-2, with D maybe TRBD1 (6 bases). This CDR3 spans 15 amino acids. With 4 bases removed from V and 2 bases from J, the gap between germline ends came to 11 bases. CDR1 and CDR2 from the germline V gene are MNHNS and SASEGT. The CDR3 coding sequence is TGTGCCAGCAGTGGAGCAGGGACAAACACCGGGGAGCTGTTTTTT. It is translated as CASSGAGTNTGELFF.

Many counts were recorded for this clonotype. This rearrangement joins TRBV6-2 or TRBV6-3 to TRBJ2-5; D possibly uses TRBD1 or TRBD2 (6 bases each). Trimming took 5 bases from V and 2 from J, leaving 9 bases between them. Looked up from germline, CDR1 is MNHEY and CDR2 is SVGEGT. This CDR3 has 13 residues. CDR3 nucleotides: TGTGCCAGCAGTAAAGGGGGGCAAGAGACCCAGTACTTC. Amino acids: CASSKGGQETQYF.

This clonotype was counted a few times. The CDR3: CASSPDRGEGLFF. CDR3 coding DNA: TGTGCCAGCAGCCCGGACAGGGGTGAAGGACTGTTTTTT. The V and J genes are TRBV3-1 and TRBJ1-4, with 9 bases identical to TRBD1. This CDR3 is built from 13 residues. Unmatched junction bases numbered 7, after V lost 4 bases and J lost 13 bases. CDR1 and CDR2 (germline): LGHDT, YNNKEL (reference sequence).